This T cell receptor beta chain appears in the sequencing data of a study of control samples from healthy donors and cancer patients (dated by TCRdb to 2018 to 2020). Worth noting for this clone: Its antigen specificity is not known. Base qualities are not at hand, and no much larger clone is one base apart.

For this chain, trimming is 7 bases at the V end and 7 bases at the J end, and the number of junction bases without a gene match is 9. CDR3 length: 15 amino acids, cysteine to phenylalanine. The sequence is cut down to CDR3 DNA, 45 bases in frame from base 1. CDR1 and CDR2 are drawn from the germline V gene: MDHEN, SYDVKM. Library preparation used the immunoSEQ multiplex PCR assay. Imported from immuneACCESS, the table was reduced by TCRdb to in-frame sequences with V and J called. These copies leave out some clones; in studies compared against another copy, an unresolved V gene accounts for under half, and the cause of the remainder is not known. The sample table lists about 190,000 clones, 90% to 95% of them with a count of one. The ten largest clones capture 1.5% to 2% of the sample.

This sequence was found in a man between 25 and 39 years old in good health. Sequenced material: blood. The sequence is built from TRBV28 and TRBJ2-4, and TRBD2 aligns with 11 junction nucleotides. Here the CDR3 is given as CASITTSSGGNIQYF. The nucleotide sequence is TGTGCCAGCATTACTACCTCTAGCGGGGGGAACATTCAGTACTTC.